The clone carrying this T cell receptor beta chain was counted only a few times. What it recognizes is unknown. The data stem from a study of CD8+ T cells in alopecia areata. General study points: Normal scalp showed lower clonality than lesional scalp, especially alopecia totalis/universalis.

The CDR3 runs to 15 residues. V gave up 5 bases and J gave up 6 bases, with 19 bases separating them. From germline, CDR1 is MNHEY and CDR2 SVGAGI. Sequencing templates came from extracted RNA that was reverse transcribed into cDNA. Sequencing used immunoSEQ multiplex PCR; TCRdb keeps in-frame clones, though not all of them. The sample records about 200,000 clones, approximately 53% being singletons. This sequence was found in a human donor in good health. The chain links TRBV6-5 to TRBJ1-2; D perhaps matches TRBD1 (6 bases). Sequencing was done on a sample of CD8+ T cells sorted from blood. The CDR3 spells CASSALTGSSDGYTF. In DNA, the CDR3 is TGTGCCAGCAGTGCTTTAACAGGGAGTTCGGATGGCTACACCTTC.